Below are 9 T cell receptor beta chains sequenced from a single sample in a study of T cell responses to AZD1222 COVID-19 vaccine. The table came from immunoSEQ multiplex PCR; TCRdb's copy has only in-frame clones and leaves some out. The table includes some 82,000 clones, around 89% detected once. Specimen: peripheral blood, collected on day 0 of AZD1222 vaccination. These receptors were collected from an adult in good health.

The chain has TRBV5-6 and TRBJ2-1; possibly TRBD1 for D (7 bases). Germline V CDR1 and CDR2: SGHDT, YYEEEE. V lost 2 bases and J 1 base, leaving 10 bases between the germline ends. The CDR3 contains 15 residues. The CDR3 loop reads CASSFRGVSYNEQFF. The CDR3 nucleotides are TGTGCCAGCAGCTTCAGGGGGGTATCCTACAATGAGCAGTTCTTC. Drawing the rest from reference TRBV5-6 and TRBJ2-1, the complete variable domain is DAGVTQSPTHLIKTRGQQVTLRCSPKSGHDTVSWYQQALGQGPQFIFQYYEEEERQRGNFPDRFSGHQFPNYSSELNVNALLLGDSALYLCASSFRGVSYNEQFFGPGTRLTVL.

The J gene is TRBJ1-1, the V gene TRBV7-6; D may be TRBD1 (6 bases). The CDR3 totals 15 residues. Germline CDR1 reads SGHVS; CDR2 reads FNYEAQ. The ends were cut back, 0 bases at V and 1 base at J, with 9 bases in the middle. The CDR3: CASSLAPGANTEAFF. CDR3 DNA sequence: TGTGCCAGCAGCTTAGCCCCGGGGGCGAACACTGAAGCTTTCTTT.

This chain links TRBV27 with TRBJ2-7; 9 positions agree with TRBD2. CDR1 is MNHEY, CDR2 SMNVEV, per germline (reference sequence). V gave up 3 bases and J gave up 7 bases; unmatched junction bases: 7. This CDR3 region has 14 residues. For the CDR3, the DNA is TGTGCCAGCAGTTTTTCTAGCGGGAATTTTGAGCAGTACTTC. Translating it yields CASSFSSGNFEQYF.

This clone was picked up a small number of times. The chain employs TRBV2 and TRBJ2-7; D remains unclear. The V end was cut by 5 bases, the J end by 4 bases, with 12 bases between. Germline V CDR1 and CDR2: SNHLY, FYNNEI. The CDR3 has 13 amino acids. This CDR3 reads CASSRTPGYEQYF. The CDR3 DNA sequence: TGTGCCAGCAGTCGAACCCCCGGATACGAGCAGTACTTC.

The chain has TRBV30 and TRBJ1-1; D call uncertain. Trimming stripped 5 bases from V and 0 bases from J, with 13 bases between. Germline assignment: CDR1 GTSNPN and CDR2 SVGIG (reference sequence). CDR3 size: 14 residues. The CDR3 here is CAWRRLVVNTEAFF. CDR3 nucleotide sequence: TGTGCCTGGCGTCGACTGGTGGTGAACACTGAAGCTTTCTTT. Looking up the rest from reference TRBV30 and TRBJ1-1 gives the full variable domain: SQTIHQWPATLVQPVGSPLSLECTVEGTSNPNLYWYRQAAGRGLQLLFYSVGIGQISSEVPQNLSASRPQDRQFILSSKKLLLSDSGFYLCAWRRLVVNTEAFFGQGTRLTVV.

The chain combines TRBV7-8 with TRBJ1-4; possibly TRBD1 for D (5 bases). The CDR3 has 16 amino acids. Germline lookup yields CDR1 SGHVS and CDR2 FQNEAQ. Between the trimmed V and J ends, which lost 1 base and 7 bases, there was a span of 16 bases. CDR3 nucleotides: TGTGCCAGCAGCTTAGTGTCAGGGAGTGGTGGTGAAAAACTGTTTTTT. Protein: CASSLVSGSGGEKLFF.

CDR3 sequence: CASSQMRTGSYEQYF. The CDR3 DNA sequence: TGTGCCAGCAGCCAAATGCGGACAGGGAGCTACGAGCAGTACTTC. V is TRBV4-2 and J is TRBJ2-7; TRBD1 matches 8 bases. This CDR3 spans 15 amino acids. Germline V lookup: CDR1 LGHNA, CDR2 YNFKEQ. With 2 bases clipped from V and 3 bases from J, the junction kept 6 bases outside the gene matches.

The V and J genes are TRBV7-9 and TRBJ1-6, with D possibly TRBD1 on 5 matching bases. Germline-derived CDR1 and CDR2 are SEHNR and FQNEAQ (reference sequence). This CDR3 region has 15 residues. The V end lost 2 bases, the J end lost 7 bases, and 12 bases lay between the germline ends. CDR3 amino acids: CASSLRQGGNSPLHF. DNA of the CDR3: TGTGCCAGCAGCTTACGGCAGGGTGGGAATTCACCCCTCCACTTT.

This clone has only one observation. The chain couples TRBV7-9 to TRBJ1-1; D remains ambiguous. The V end was cut by 7 bases, the J end by 1 base, with 13 bases between. The CDR3 spans 14 residues. Germline loops: CDR1 SEHNR, CDR2 FQNEAQ (reference sequence). CDR3 bases: TGTGCCAGCACCAAAACCCCTGGGAACACTGAAGCTTTCTTT. It translates to CASTKTPGNTEAFF.